A single T cell receptor (beta chain) is shown here with its context. Its target is unknown. This sample stems from a study of T-cell memory formation after mild COVID-19. Study in general: Largely, the TCR clusters proved donor specific. Study-level results: Contracting CD8+ clones were enriched in EMRA, CD4+ mainly in CM and EM. Clones contracting day 15 to 85 were balanced CD4/CD8; later expanders leaned CD4+.

Looked up from germline, CDR1 is SGDLS and CDR2 is YYNGEE. The trim removed 7 bases at V and 9 bases at J, leaving 6 bases unmatched. The CDR3 sequence is 13 residues long. A 5'RACE reaction primed in the constant segment made cDNA libraries of TCR alpha and TCR beta, and these carried sample barcodes and UMIs. MiXCR, applied by TCRdb to the 5' RACE reads, yields one record per CDR3 protein. The table has around 450,000 distinct CDR3 sequences, 20% to 25% seen once. The rearrangement uses TRBV9 and TRBJ2-3; TRBD2 matches 12 bases. The sample consisted of PBMCs or a T cell subset sorted from them (not recorded which). The receptor was derived from an adult woman who had mild COVID-19 (a few samples of this study predate the infection). Cell type and time point are not known. CDR3 nucleotide sequence: TGTGCCAGCGTGGGGACTAGCGGGCTCACGCAGTATTTT. Its protein product is CASVGTSGLTQYF. The full variable domain, in which reference TRBV9 and TRBJ2-3 provide the parts outside the CDR3, is DSGVTQTPKHLITATGQRVTLRCSPRSGDLSVYWYQQSLDQGLQFLIQYYNGEERAKGNILERFSAQQFPDLHSELNLSSLELGDSALYFCASVGTSGLTQYFGPGTRLTVL.